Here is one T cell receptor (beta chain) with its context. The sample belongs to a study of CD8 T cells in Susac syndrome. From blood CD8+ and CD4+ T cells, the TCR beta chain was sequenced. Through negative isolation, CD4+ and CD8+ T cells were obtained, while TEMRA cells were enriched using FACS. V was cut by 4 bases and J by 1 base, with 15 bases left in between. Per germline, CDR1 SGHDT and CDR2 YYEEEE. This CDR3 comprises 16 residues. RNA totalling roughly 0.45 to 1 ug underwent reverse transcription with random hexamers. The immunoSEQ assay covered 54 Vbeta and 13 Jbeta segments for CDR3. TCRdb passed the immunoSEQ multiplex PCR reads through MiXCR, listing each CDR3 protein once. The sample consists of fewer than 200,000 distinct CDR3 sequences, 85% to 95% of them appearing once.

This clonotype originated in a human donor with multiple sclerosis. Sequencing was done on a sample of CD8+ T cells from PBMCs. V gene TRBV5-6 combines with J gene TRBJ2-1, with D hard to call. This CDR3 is CASSRQPEPSYNEQFF. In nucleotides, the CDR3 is TGTGCCAGCAGCCGGCAGCCTGAACCTTCCTACAATGAGCAGTTCTTC.